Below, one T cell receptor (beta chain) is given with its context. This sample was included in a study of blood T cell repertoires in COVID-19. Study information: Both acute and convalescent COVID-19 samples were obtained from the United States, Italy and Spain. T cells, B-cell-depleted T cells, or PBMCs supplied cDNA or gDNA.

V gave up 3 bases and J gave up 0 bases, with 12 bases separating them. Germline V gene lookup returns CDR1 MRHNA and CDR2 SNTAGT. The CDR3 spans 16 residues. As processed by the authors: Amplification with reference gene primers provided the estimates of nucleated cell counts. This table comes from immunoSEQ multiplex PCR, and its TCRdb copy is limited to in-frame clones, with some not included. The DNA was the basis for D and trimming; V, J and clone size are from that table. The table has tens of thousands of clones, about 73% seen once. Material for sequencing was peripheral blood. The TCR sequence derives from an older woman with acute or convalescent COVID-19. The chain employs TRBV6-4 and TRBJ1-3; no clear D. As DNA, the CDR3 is TGTGCCAGCAGTGAATGGGAGCCCTCCTCTGGAAACACCATATATTTT. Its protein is CASSEWEPSSGNTIYF.